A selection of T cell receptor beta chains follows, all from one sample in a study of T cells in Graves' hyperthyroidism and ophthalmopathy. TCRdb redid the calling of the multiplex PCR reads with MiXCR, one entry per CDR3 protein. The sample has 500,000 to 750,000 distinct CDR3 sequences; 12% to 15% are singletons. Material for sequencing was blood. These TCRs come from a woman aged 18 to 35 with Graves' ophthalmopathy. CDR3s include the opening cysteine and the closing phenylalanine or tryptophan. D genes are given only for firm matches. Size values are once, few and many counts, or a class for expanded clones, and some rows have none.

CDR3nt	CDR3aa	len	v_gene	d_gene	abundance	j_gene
TGTGCCAGCAGTTACGGTGGGGGAGGGCCAGCAGATACGCAGTATTTT	CASSYGGGGPADTQYF	16	TRBV6-5	TRBD2	few	TRBJ2-3
TGCAGCGTTGAAGGTACGGGAGGGGAGACCCAGTACTTC	CSVEGTGGETQYF	13	TRBV29-1	TRBD2	NA	TRBJ2-5
TGTGCCAGCAGTTTAGCGAGGGGACCCCCACCAGATACGCAGTATTTT	CASSLARGPPPDTQYF	16	TRBV12-3/TRBV12-4	NA	many	TRBJ2-3
TGTGCCAGTAGGGGGCAGGGGGGAGAAACTCGTTCACCCCTCCACTTT	CASRGQGGETRSPLHF	16	TRBV19	TRBD1	NA	TRBJ1-6
TGTGCCAGCAGCGTAGGAGGGGATCGTCAAGAGACCCAGTACTTC	CASSVGGDRQETQYF	15	TRBV9	NA	many	TRBJ2-5
TGTGCCAGCAGTGAAGGGGCCGGGTTGGACACTGAAGCTTTCTTT	CASSEGAGLDTEAFF	15	TRBV2	NA	NA	TRBJ1-1
TGCAGCGCCCCAAACGGTCTAACAGAAAACACTGAAGCTTTCTTT	CSAPNGLTENTEAFF	15	TRBV29-1	NA	few	TRBJ1-1
TGTGCCAGCAGCCCCCTCTGCGAGCAGTACTTC	CASSPLCEQYF	11	TRBV7-2	NA	few	TRBJ2-7
TGCAGCGTTTTGACTCTCTGGGACTACAATGAGCAGTTCTTC	CSVLTLWDYNEQFF	14	TRBV29-1	NA	many	TRBJ2-1
TGTGCCAGCAGGCGAGGCGTAAGAACCACATCCCGGGAGCTGTTTTTT	CASRRGVRTTSRELFF	16	TRBV7-2	NA	few	TRBJ2-2
TGTGCCAGCAGCTTGTACTCGGGGGCCTCCTCTGGGGCCAACGTCCTGACTTTC	CASSLYSGASSGANVLTF	18	TRBV5-5	NA	NA	TRBJ2-6
TGCAGCGTTGGGGGCATAGGGGTTTCGAACACTGAAGCTTTCTTT	CSVGGIGVSNTEAFF	15	TRBV29-1	NA	few	TRBJ1-1
TGTGCCAGCAGCTCCCGGATGAGGGAAAGTAGCAATCAGCCCCAGCATTTT	CASSSRMRESSNQPQHF	17	TRBV5-6	NA	NA	TRBJ1-5
TGTGCCAGCAGTTCAGTGTCCAACAGCCGCTATAATTCACCCCTCCACTTT	CASSSVSNSRYNSPLHF	17	TRBV28	NA	few	TRBJ1-6
TGTGCCAGCAGTTTAGCGTCCTTTCAGTACGAGCAGTACTTC	CASSLASFQYEQYF	14	TRBV12-3/TRBV12-4	NA	many	TRBJ2-7
TGTGCCAGCAGTGTCCGACAGTCGGAGACCCAGTACTTC	CASSVRQSETQYF	13	TRBV28	NA	many	TRBJ2-5
TGTGCCAGCTCACGGGTACGGTCCTACGAGCAGTACTTC	CASSRVRSYEQYF	13	TRBV18	NA	many	TRBJ2-7
TGTGCCTGGAGTGGGGCAGTGGGCTATGGCTACACCTTC	CAWSGAVGYGYTF	13	TRBV30	NA	few	TRBJ1-2
TGTGCCAGCTTTAGGGACTACGAGCAGTACTTC	CASFRDYEQYF	11	TRBV27	NA	many	TRBJ2-7
TGTGCCAGCAGCTTGACACTAGCGGGAGGGGGCAATGAGCAGTTCTTC	CASSLTLAGGGNEQFF	16	TRBV7-6	TRBD2	NA	TRBJ2-1
TGTGCCAGCAGCTGGCGGGACAGAAGCACAGATACGCAGTATTTT	CASSWRDRSTDTQYF	15	TRBV7-9	NA	few	TRBJ2-3
TGTGCCAGCAGCTTTGGTTTTTATTCACCCCTCCACTTT	CASSFGFYSPLHF	13	TRBV7-2	NA	many	TRBJ1-6
TGTGCCAGTAGTGCCCAGGGAGTCCAAGAGACCCAGTACTTC	CASSAQGVQETQYF	14	TRBV19	NA	many	TRBJ2-5
TGTGCCAGCAGCCAACTTGGGCAGGTCACGGACGCTTTCTTT	CASSQLGQVTDAFF	14	TRBV4-2	NA	few	TRBJ1-1
TGTGCCAGCTCAGGGCGGGAGAGGATTTACGAGCAGTACTTC	CASSGRERIYEQYF	14	TRBV25-1	TRBD2	many	TRBJ2-7
TGTGCCAGCAACGGGCAGTCCTACGAGCAGTACTTC	CASNGQSYEQYF	12	TRBV28	NA	many	TRBJ2-7
TGCGCCAGCAGCAGTACAGGGAAGGACACTGAAGCTTTCTTT	CASSSTGKDTEAFF	14	TRBV5-1	NA	many	TRBJ1-1
TGTGCCAGCAGCCAAGTTTTGGTAGAGACCCAGTACTTC	CASSQVLVETQYF	13	TRBV3-1	NA	many	TRBJ2-5
TGCGCCAGCGCGGCTAGGGACTATGGCTACACCTTC	CASAARDYGYTF	12	TRBV5-1	NA	many	TRBJ1-2
TGTGCCAGCATTGACAGAGCTAACTATGGCTACACCTTC	CASIDRANYGYTF	13	TRBV6-2/TRBV6-3	NA	NA	TRBJ1-2
TGCGCCAGCAGCCAAGAAGTCTTCGGGGCGACCACCCGTGAGACCCAGTACTTC	CASSQEVFGATTRETQYF	18	TRBV4-1	NA	many	TRBJ2-5
TGTGCCAGCAGCCCGCGGACAGGGGGCAACTACGAGCAGTACTTC	CASSPRTGGNYEQYF	15	TRBV9	TRBD1	many	TRBJ2-7
TGTGCCACCAGTGACGGGGGGCGGCCAGGACCGCCCGTGCAGTACTTC	CATSDGGRPGPPVQYF	16	TRBV24-1	NA	many	TRBJ2-7
TGTGCCAGCAGCTTTTTGGTTGATCAGCCCCAGCATTTT	CASSFLVDQPQHF	13	TRBV7-3	NA	many	TRBJ1-5
TGTGCCAGCAGACTGACGACAGGAAGGAGCTCCTACAATGAGCAGTTCTTC	CASRLTTGRSSYNEQFF	17	TRBV28	NA	many	TRBJ2-1
TGTGCCAGCTCACTTACGGCGGAGCCAGGGGCCCGGGGGGGTGAGCAGTTCTTC	CASSLTAEPGARGGEQFF	18	TRBV18	TRBD2	few	TRBJ2-1
TGTGCCAGCAGTCCCCCCGTGGGGACCGCCTACGAGCAGTACTTC	CASSPPVGTAYEQYF	15	TRBV28	NA	many	TRBJ2-7
TGTGCCAGCAGTTGGACAGAGAACACCGGGGAGCTGTTTTTT	CASSWTENTGELFF	14	TRBV6-5	NA	few	TRBJ2-2
TGCAGTGCTAGAGATAGAGGACCTAAAAACATTCAGTACTTC	CSARDRGPKNIQYF	14	TRBV20-1	NA	many	TRBJ2-4
TGTGCCAGCAGCGCTTCCGGGACTAGCGGGTTCCTCGCCCGGGTCACCGGGGAGCTGTTTTTT	CASSASGTSGFLARVTGELFF	21	TRBV7-9	TRBD2	many	TRBJ2-2
TGTGCCAGCAGCCATCTGGGCAGGGGCACCTACGAGCAGTACTTC	CASSHLGRGTYEQYF	15	TRBV12-3/TRBV12-4	NA	NA	TRBJ2-7
TGTGCCAGCAGCTTAGATCAGGGGGCGGACACTGAAGCTTTCTTT	CASSLDQGADTEAFF	15	TRBV7-2	TRBD1	NA	TRBJ1-1